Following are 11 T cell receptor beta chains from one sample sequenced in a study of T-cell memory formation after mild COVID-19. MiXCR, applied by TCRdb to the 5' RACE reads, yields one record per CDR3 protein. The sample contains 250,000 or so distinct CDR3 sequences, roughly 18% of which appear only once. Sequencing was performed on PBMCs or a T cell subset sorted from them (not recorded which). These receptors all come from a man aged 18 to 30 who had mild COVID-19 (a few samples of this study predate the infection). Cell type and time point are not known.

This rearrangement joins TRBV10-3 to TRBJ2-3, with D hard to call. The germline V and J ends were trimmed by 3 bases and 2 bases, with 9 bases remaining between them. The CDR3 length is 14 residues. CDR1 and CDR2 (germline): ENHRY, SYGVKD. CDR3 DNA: TGTGCCATCAGTGAAGGACGGACCACAGATACGCAGTATTTT. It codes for CAISEGRTTDTQYF.

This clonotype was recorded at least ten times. The chain's CDR3 is CASRTLGDQPQHF. CDR3 coding DNA: TGTGCCAGCAGGACCCTCGGGGACCAGCCCCAGCATTTT. The chain is built from TRBV6-2 or TRBV6-3 and TRBJ1-5, with D perhaps TRBD1 (5 bases). The CDR3 covers 13 residues. The germline gives CDR1 MNHEY, CDR2 SVGEGT. Between the trimmed V and J ends, which lost 6 bases and 7 bases, there was a span of 13 bases.

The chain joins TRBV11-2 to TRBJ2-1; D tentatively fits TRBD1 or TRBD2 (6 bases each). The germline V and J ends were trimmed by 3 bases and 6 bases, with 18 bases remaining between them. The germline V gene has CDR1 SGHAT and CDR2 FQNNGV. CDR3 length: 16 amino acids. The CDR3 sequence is CASSLGRRGDGNEQFF. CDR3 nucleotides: TGTGCCAGCAGCTTGGGGAGGAGGGGGGACGGCAATGAGCAGTTCTTC.

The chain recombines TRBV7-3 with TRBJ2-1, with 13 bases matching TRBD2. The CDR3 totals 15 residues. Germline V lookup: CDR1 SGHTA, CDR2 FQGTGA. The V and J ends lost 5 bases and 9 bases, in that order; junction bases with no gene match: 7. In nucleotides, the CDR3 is TGTGCCAGCAGCCTACTAGCGGGGGGGCCGGGTGAGCAGTTCTTC. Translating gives CASSLLAGGPGEQFF.

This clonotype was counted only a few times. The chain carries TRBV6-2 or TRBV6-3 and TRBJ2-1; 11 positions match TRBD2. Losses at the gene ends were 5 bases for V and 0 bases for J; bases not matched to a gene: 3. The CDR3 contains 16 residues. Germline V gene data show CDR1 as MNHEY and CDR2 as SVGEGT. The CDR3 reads CASSLAGGPSYNEQFF. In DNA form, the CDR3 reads TGTGCCAGCAGTCTAGCGGGGGGCCCCTCCTACAATGAGCAGTTCTTC.

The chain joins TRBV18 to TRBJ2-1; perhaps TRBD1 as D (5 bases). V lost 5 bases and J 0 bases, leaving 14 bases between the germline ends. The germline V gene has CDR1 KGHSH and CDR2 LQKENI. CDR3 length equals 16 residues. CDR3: CASSSKTDGSYNEQFF. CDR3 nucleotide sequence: TGTGCCAGCTCATCTAAGACAGATGGCTCCTACAATGAGCAGTTCTTC.

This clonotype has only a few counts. The CDR3 loop reads CASSLRLAGGPYEQYV. The DNA of the CDR3 is TGTGCCAGCAGCTTACGACTAGCGGGGGGTCCCTACGAGCAGTACGTC. The rearrangement joins TRBV5-6 to TRBJ2-7; TRBD2 matches at 13 bases. CDR3 length: 16 amino acids. With V trimmed by 2 bases and J by 2 bases, 4 bases remained unmatched. Germline CDR1 is SGHDT and CDR2 is YYEEEE.

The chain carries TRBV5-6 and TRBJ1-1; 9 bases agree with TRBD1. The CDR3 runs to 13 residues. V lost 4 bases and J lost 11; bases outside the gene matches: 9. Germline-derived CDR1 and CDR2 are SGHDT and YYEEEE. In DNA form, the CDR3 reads TGTGCCAGCAGCCCGTGGGACAGGGTCGGGGCTTTCTTT. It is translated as CASSPWDRVGAFF.

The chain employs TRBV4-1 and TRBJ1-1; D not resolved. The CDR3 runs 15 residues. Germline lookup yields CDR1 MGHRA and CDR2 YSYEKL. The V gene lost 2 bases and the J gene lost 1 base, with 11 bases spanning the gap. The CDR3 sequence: CASSQRAGQNTEAFF. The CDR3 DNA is TGCGCCAGCAGCCAAAGGGCCGGGCAGAACACTGAAGCTTTCTTT.

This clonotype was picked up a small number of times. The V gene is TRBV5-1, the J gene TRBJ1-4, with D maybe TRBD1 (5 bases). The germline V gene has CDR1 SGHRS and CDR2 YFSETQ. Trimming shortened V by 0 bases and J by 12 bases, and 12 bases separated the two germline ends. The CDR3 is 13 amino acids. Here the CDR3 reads CASSLETAGELFF. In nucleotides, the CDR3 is TGCGCCAGCAGCTTGGAAACAGCGGGGGAACTGTTTTTT.

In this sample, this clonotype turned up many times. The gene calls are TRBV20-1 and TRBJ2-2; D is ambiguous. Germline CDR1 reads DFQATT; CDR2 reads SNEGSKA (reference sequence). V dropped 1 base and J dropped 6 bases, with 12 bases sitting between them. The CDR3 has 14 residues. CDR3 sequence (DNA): TGCAGTGCTAGAGCCCCGACATTTTCCGGGGAGCTGTTTTTT. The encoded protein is CSARAPTFSGELFF.